Listed here are 15 T cell receptor beta chains from one sample, sequenced in a study of control samples from healthy donors and cancer patients. Libraries were prepared by immunoSEQ multiplex PCR; TCRdb keeps only in-frame clonotypes and omits some of them. Seen here are roughly 54,000 clones, 95% to 96% observed once, and the top ten hold approximately 1.9%. The sequenced sample consisted of blood. The receptors stem from a woman aged 30 to 39 in good health.

The chain joins TRBV5-4 to TRBJ2-7, with 8 nucleotides matching TRBD1. The CDR3 runs to 14 residues. V lost 0 bases and J lost 1; bases outside the gene matches: 0. Germline lookup yields CDR1 SGHNT and CDR2 YYREEE (reference sequence). As DNA, the CDR3 is TGTGCCAGCAGCTTGGGACAGGGGTCCTACGAGCAGTACTTC. Translation gives CASSLGQGSYEQYF.

This clone was seen just once. The chain couples TRBV14 to TRBJ1-1; the D is unclear. The length of the CDR3 is 13 residues. V was cut by 3 bases and J by 5 bases, with 10 bases left in between. In germline, CDR1 is SGHDN, CDR2 FVKESK. This chain's CDR3 is CASSHGEWTEAFF. In DNA, the CDR3 is TGTGCCAGCAGCCACGGGGAATGGACTGAAGCTTTCTTT.

This clone was seen a single time. The chain couples TRBV19 to TRBJ2-2; tentatively, D is TRBD1 (5 bases). Germline CDR1 reads LNHDA; CDR2 reads SQIVND (reference sequence). CDR3 length equals 13 residues. The V end lost 6 bases, the J end lost 1 base, and 6 bases lay between the germline ends. CDR3 in DNA: TGTGCCAGTAGCGACAGGAACACCGGGGAGCTGTTTTTT. This codes for CASSDRNTGELFF.

This clone was seen only once. V usage is TRBV5-1 and J usage is TRBJ2-7; D call uncertain. V was trimmed by 4 bases and J by 3 bases, leaving 5 bases between them. The CDR3 runs to 11 residues. Germline loops: CDR1 SGHRS, CDR2 YFSETQ. CDR3 region: CASSTNYEQYF. Written as DNA, the CDR3 is TGCGCCAGCAGCACCAACTACGAGCAGTACTTC. Looking up the rest from reference TRBV5-1 and TRBJ2-7 gives the full variable domain: KAGVTQTPRYLIKTRGQQVTLSCSPISGHRSVSWYQQTPGQGLQFLFEYFSETQRNKGNFPGRFSGRQFSNSRSEMNVSTLELGDSALYLCASSTNYEQYFGPGTRLTVT.

J is TRBJ1-4 and V is TRBV9; possibly TRBD1 for D (6 bases). V lost 4 bases and J lost 8, with 18 bases in between. The CDR3 totals 15 residues. The germline V gene encodes CDR1 SGDLS and CDR2 YYNGEE. The CDR3 bases are TGTGCCAGCAGCCTCCGGGGCCAAAGGGGGGAAAAACTGTTTTTT. Translating gives CASSLRGQRGEKLFF.

The chain recombines TRBV2 with TRBJ1-6; D possibly corresponds to TRBD1 (6 bases). This CDR3 region has 16 residues. Trimming cost V 7 bases and J 0 bases, with 13 bases left between them. Germline CDR1 SNHLY, CDR2 FYNNEI. CDR3 bases: TGTGCCAGCACCGAGCAGGGGATCTCCTATAATTCACCCCTCCACTTT. Translation: CASTEQGISYNSPLHF.

The V and J genes are TRBV14 and TRBJ2-3; D might be TRBD1 or TRBD2, each matching 5 bases. In germline, CDR1 is SGHDN, CDR2 FVKESK. V shed 3 bases and J shed 6 bases, with 16 bases lying between them. The CDR3 has 15 amino acids. The DNA for the CDR3 is TGTGCCAGCAGCCACGGGACCACCAGTGCGGATACGCAGTATTTT. Translated: CASSHGTTSADTQYF.

The gene calls are TRBV6-5 and TRBJ2-1; possible D gene TRBD2, 5 bases. Deletions cut 6 bases from V and 9 bases from J, with 18 bases between. CDR1 is MNHEY and CDR2 is SVGAGI in the germline V gene. The CDR3 consists of 14 residues. The CDR3: CASRPLEEFIEQFF. In nucleotides, the CDR3 is TGTGCCAGCAGACCCTTGGAGGAGTTCATTGAGCAGTTCTTC.

This clone was detected only once. J is TRBJ1-6 and V is TRBV10-3, with D perhaps TRBD1 (6 bases). Trimming removed 9 bases from V and 5 bases from J, with 17 bases in between. Germline V gene sequence: CDR1 ENHRY, CDR2 SYGVKD. The CDR3 runs to 15 residues. CDR3 bases: TGTGCCATAAGGCCCCGGACAGAAGATAATTCACCCCTCCACTTT. Its protein is CAIRPRTEDNSPLHF.

The CDR3 here is CASSQVGGRETQYF. The CDR3, as DNA: TGTGCCAGCAGCCAAGTAGGGGGTAGAGAGACCCAGTACTTC. The chain joins TRBV4-2 to TRBJ2-5; D is possibly TRBD1 (6 bases). Between the trimmed V and J ends, which lost 1 base and 4 bases, there was a span of 10 bases. CDR3 size: 14 residues. Germline CDR1 and CDR2: LGHNA and YNFKEQ.

A word on this clone: The same CDR3 also results from other DNA sequences found in this sample. The CDR3 DNA sequence: TGCAGCGTTGACGGGCAGGTACCCTTTGAGGAGACCCAGTACTTC. Its protein product is CSVDGQVPFEETQYF. The V and J genes are TRBV29-1 and TRBJ2-5; no clear D. CDR3 length: 15 residues. V shed 3 bases and J shed 5 bases, with 19 bases lying between them. Germline V gene data show CDR1 as SQVTM and CDR2 as ANQGSEA. The whole variable domain, filled in from reference TRBV29-1 and TRBJ2-5, reads SAVISQKPSRDICQRGTSLTIQCQVDSQVTMMFWYRQQPGQSLTLIATANQGSEATYESGFVIDKFPISRPNLTFSTLTVSNMSPEDSSIYLCSVDGQVPFEETQYFGPGTRLLVL.

CDR3 loop: CASGFLLARYGQGRTGELFF. The CDR3 region has the DNA TGTGCTAGTGGTTTCTTATTGGCCCGGTACGGGCAGGGGCGAACCGGGGAGCTGTTTTTT. The chain carries TRBV12-5 and TRBJ2-2; tentative D call: TRBD1 (6 bases). CDR1 LGHNT and CDR2 FRNRAP come from the germline V gene. CDR3 length: 20 residues. V gave up 3 bases and J gave up 5 bases, with 28 bases separating them.

The chain couples TRBV2 to TRBJ1-6, with D tentatively TRBD1 (6 bases). The CDR3 consists of 14 residues. Germline V lookup: CDR1 SNHLY, CDR2 FYNNEI. Trimming left V 3 bases short and J 6 bases short, with 9 bases between. CDR3: CASSEGRGNSPLHF. The CDR3 DNA sequence: TGTGCCAGCAGTGAGGGCAGGGGTAATTCACCCCTCCACTTT.

The chain links TRBV4-2 to TRBJ2-4; D perhaps matches TRBD2 (5 bases). The germline V gene encodes CDR1 LGHNA and CDR2 YNFKEQ. The ends were cut back, 0 bases at V and 3 bases at J, with 15 bases in the middle. CDR3 size: 17 residues. CDR3 loop: CASSQDSHEGIKNIQYF. In DNA form, the CDR3 reads TGTGCCAGCAGCCAAGACAGTCATGAGGGAATCAAAAACATTCAGTACTTC.

The chain uses TRBV28 and TRBJ1-3, with 7 bases lining up with TRBD1. CDR3 length equals 16 residues. The V and J ends lost 6 bases and 4 bases, in that order; junction bases with no gene match: 12. Germline CDR1 is MDHEN and CDR2 is SYDVKM. CDR3 sequence: CASSESGQLSGNTIYF. Here the CDR3 DNA reads TGTGCCAGCAGCGAATCGGGACAGCTATCCGGAAACACCATATATTTT.